A single T cell receptor beta chain is shown here with its context. The data originate from a study of blood T cells in healthy people across ages. The CDR3 totals 15 residues. Trimming left V 3 bases short and J 3 bases short, with 16 bases between. In germline, CDR1 is SGDLS, CDR2 YYNGEE. A sample-barcoded 5' primer and a J-beta primer mix were used in a second PCR of about 6 to 11 cycles. From the 5' RACE reads, TCRdb called clonotypes with MiXCR, one entry per CDR3 protein. The table has about 640,000 distinct CDR3 sequences, around 31% seen once. The source is an elderly woman in good health. The V gene is TRBV9, the J gene TRBJ2-7, with TRBD1 as a possible D gene (7 bases). Sequencing input: blood. The CDR3 reads CASSAQGGAHYEQYF. CDR3 DNA sequence: TGTGCCAGCAGCGCCCAGGGGGGCGCCCACTACGAGCAGTACTTC.